This T cell receptor beta chain comes out of a study of PD-1 blockade in mismatch repair-deficient tumors. General study findings and limits: Tumor-resident clones, often undetectable pretreatment in blood, expanded then contracted after pembrolizumab.

PCR or immunohistochemistry showed mismatch repair deficiency in every enrolled patient. TCRs were sequenced from a few patients responding to pembrolizumab. Clones were read by immunoSEQ multiplex PCR, and TCRdb kept only the in-frame ones, dropping some. Among about 84,000 clones listed, over 70% were seen once. The CDR3 length is 13 residues. Germline CDR1 is MNHEY and CDR2 is SVGAGI. V lost 0 bases and J lost 4, with 4 bases in between. About this clone itself: Antigen: not known.

The chain employs TRBV6-5 and TRBJ2-1; D call uncertain. This receptor was taken from an adult with mismatch repair-deficient cancer. Sequencing was performed on peripheral blood, taken 12 weeks after starting pembrolizumab. CDR3 in DNA: TGTGCCAGCAGTTACTCGCAATACAATGAGCAGTTCTTC. This gives the protein CASSYSQYNEQFF.